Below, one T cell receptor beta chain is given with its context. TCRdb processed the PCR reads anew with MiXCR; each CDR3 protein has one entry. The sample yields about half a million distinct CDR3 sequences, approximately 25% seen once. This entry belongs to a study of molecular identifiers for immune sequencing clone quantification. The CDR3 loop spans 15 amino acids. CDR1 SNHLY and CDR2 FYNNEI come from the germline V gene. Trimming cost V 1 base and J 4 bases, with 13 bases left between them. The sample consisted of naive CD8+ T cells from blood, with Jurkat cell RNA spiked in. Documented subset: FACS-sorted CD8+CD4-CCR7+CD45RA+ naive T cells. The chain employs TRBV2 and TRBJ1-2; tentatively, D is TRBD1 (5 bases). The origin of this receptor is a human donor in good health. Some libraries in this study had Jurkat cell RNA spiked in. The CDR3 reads CASSEGAGRFYGYTF. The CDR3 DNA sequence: TGTGCCAGCAGTGAAGGTGCAGGGAGGTTCTATGGCTACACCTTC.